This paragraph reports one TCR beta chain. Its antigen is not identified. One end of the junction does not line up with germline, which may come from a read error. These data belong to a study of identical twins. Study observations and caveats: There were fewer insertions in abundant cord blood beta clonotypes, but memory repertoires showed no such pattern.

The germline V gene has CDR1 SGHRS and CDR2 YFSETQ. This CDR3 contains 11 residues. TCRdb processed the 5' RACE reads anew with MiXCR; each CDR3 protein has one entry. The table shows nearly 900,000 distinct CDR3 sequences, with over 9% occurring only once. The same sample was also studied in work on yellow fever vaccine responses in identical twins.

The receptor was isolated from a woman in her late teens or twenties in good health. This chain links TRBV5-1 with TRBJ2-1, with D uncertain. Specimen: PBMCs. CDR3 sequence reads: CANSSNNEQFF. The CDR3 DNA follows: TGCGCCAACAGCAGCAACAATGAGCAGTTCTTC. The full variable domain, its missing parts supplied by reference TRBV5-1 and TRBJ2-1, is KAGVTQTPRYLIKTRGQQVTLSCSPISGHRSVSWYQQTPGQGLQFLFEYFSETQRNKGNFPGRFSGRQFSNSRSEMNVSTLELGDSALYLCANSSNNEQFFGPGTRLTVL.